The clone carrying this T cell receptor beta chain was found many times. Each CDR3 protein is one row after TCRdb ran MiXCR on the 5' RACE reads. In the table there are roughly 33,000 distinct CDR3 sequences, under 6% of which are singletons. This sample was included in a study of early T cells in non-severe SARS-CoV-2 infection. The clonotype originates from an adult who was a healthcare worker with PCR-confirmed SARS-CoV-2 infection or an uninfected control (not recorded which). Sequencing was carried out using whole blood.

CDR3 loop: CAIGLAGEQYF. The CDR3 bases are TGTGCCATCGGCCTTGCTGGCGAGCAGTACTTC. V gene TRBV10-3 combines with J gene TRBJ2-7; D is unclear. V was clipped by 8 bases and J by 6 bases, with 11 bases between them. Germline V CDR1 and CDR2: ENHRY, SYGVKD. The CDR3 sequence is 11 residues long.